The rows below give T cell receptor beta chains drawn from one sample of a study of response to subunit inactivated influenza vaccine. One entry per CDR3 protein, called by TCRdb with MiXCR from the RT-PCR reads. Of 490,000 or so distinct CDR3 sequences in the sample, less than 8% were seen once. The sample consisted of PBMCs from blood, taken about 24 months after vaccination. The receptor set was obtained from a man between 45 and 75 years old who received an inactivated influenza vaccine. Each CDR3 is given with its conserved first and last residue. D genes are given only for firm matches.

v_call: TRBV5-1; d_call: -; cdr3_aa: CASSYQGFEELFF
v_call: TRBV20-1; d_call: -; cdr3_aa: CSAPAPGQFTDTQYF
v_call: TRBV7-2; d_call: -; cdr3_aa: CASSPQEGIQYF
v_call: TRBV3-1; d_call: -; cdr3_aa: CASSQLASSYNEQFF
v_call: TRBV24-1; d_call: -; cdr3_aa: CATGETGGTDTQYF
v_call: TRBV5-1; d_call: TRBD1; cdr3_aa: CASTLLGQGATEAFF
v_call: TRBV5-1; d_call: TRBD1; cdr3_aa: CASSHDRADYEQYF
v_call: TRBV7-2; d_call: TRBD2; cdr3_aa: CASSLFGTSAGELFF
v_call: TRBV7-2; d_call: TRBD2; cdr3_aa: CASSLGTSAGEQYF
v_call: TRBV18; d_call: -; cdr3_aa: CASSGGSTGEQFF
v_call: TRBV28; d_call: -; cdr3_aa: CASSLFERGRQYF
v_call: TRBV28; d_call: TRBD2; cdr3_aa: CASSYNLAGANPGELFF
v_call: TRBV20-1; d_call: -; cdr3_aa: CSARDLSGQSRRDTGELFF
v_call: TRBV7-2; d_call: TRBD1; cdr3_aa: CASSLEGGRAETQYF
v_call: TRBV6-5; d_call: -; cdr3_aa: CASSYSGGFEKLFF
v_call: TRBV20-1; d_call: -; cdr3_aa: CSARAEGFTGELFF
v_call: TRBV20-1; d_call: -; cdr3_aa: CSAIRGAGTGELFF
v_call: TRBV5-6; d_call: TRBD1; cdr3_aa: CASSPKGQGDEKLFF
v_call: TRBV20-1; d_call: -; cdr3_aa: CSARSLLWGNNSPLHF
v_call: TRBV7-2; d_call: -; cdr3_aa: CASSSGLTHPSTEAFF
v_call: TRBV4-3; d_call: TRBD1; cdr3_aa: CASSLTGGGPDTQYF
v_call: TRBV28; d_call: TRBD1; cdr3_aa: CASTTGSESSPLHF
v_call: TRBV12-3/TRBV12-4; d_call: -; cdr3_aa: CASREMGQPQHF
v_call: TRBV4-3; d_call: -; cdr3_aa: CASSQARTQHTGELFF
v_call: TRBV10-3; d_call: -; cdr3_aa: CAISESGGIAKNIQYF
v_call: TRBV10-3; d_call: TRBD1; cdr3_aa: CAISEAGQGYGYTF
v_call: TRBV12-3/TRBV12-4; d_call: TRBD2; cdr3_aa: CASTLGDTGTSSGELFF
v_call: TRBV5-5; d_call: TRBD2; cdr3_aa: CASSSPLSGTETQYF
v_call: TRBV9; d_call: -; cdr3_aa: CASSVSVARGDSTYEQYF
v_call: TRBV7-9; d_call: TRBD2; cdr3_aa: CASSLVLAGSGELFF
v_call: TRBV7-2; d_call: -; cdr3_aa: CASSSSGRGEQFF
v_call: TRBV29-1; d_call: TRBD1; cdr3_aa: CSVQGALNEQYF
v_call: TRBV11-2; d_call: -; cdr3_aa: CASSLVPGGRGEQYF
v_call: TRBV20-1; d_call: TRBD2; cdr3_aa: CSGLGLAGLTDTQYF
v_call: TRBV9; d_call: TRBD2; cdr3_aa: CASSVGVVAGNEQFF
v_call: TRBV5-1; d_call: -; cdr3_aa: CASSLLRDEQYF
v_call: TRBV25-1; d_call: -; cdr3_aa: CASSPRAGSETQYF
v_call: TRBV6-2/TRBV6-3; d_call: TRBD1; cdr3_aa: CASRDRASHNEQFF
v_call: TRBV7-3; d_call: TRBD2; cdr3_aa: CASSLLAGEENEQFF
v_call: TRBV19; d_call: TRBD1; cdr3_aa: CASRIGQAASEQFF
v_call: TRBV20-1; d_call: TRBD2; cdr3_aa: CSARAAGPTYEQYF
v_call: TRBV9; d_call: -; cdr3_aa: CASSVGQGGAEAFF
v_call: TRBV6-5; d_call: -; cdr3_aa: CASSYSRTSYEQYF
v_call: TRBV6-2/TRBV6-3; d_call: TRBD1; cdr3_aa: CASSSSGGWANVLTF
v_call: TRBV5-1; d_call: TRBD2; cdr3_aa: CASSPGTSGSYNEQFF
v_call: TRBV6-5; d_call: -; cdr3_aa: CASSFGGAGNEQFF
v_call: TRBV6-5; d_call: -; cdr3_aa: CASSYFGGLGTGELFF
v_call: TRBV7-3; d_call: TRBD2; cdr3_aa: CASSYTSDHEQFF
v_call: TRBV7-2; d_call: -; cdr3_aa: CASSSYPDPRYF